These 11 T cell receptor beta chains came from one sample sequenced in a study of blood T cell repertoires in COVID-19. Only in-frame clones appear in the TCRdb table, and some are missing; sequencing was by immunoSEQ multiplex PCR. The sample records tens of thousands of clones, 65% to 85% being singletons. Source material: peripheral blood. Receptors originate from a man in his fifties with acute or convalescent COVID-19.

The chain is built from TRBV2 and TRBJ2-2; D not certain. CDR1 is SNHLY, CDR2 FYNNEI, per germline. V dropped 7 bases and J dropped 5 bases, with 8 bases sitting between them. The CDR3 consists of 12 residues. CDR3 sequence reads: CASTENTGELFF. CDR3 sequence (DNA): TGTGCCAGCACAGAAAATACCGGGGAGCTGTTTTTT.

This sequence joins TRBV2 and TRBJ2-2; possible D gene TRBD1, 5 bases. Germline lookup yields CDR1 SNHLY and CDR2 FYNNEI. V dropped 6 bases and J dropped 5 bases, with 13 bases sitting between them. CDR3 size: 14 residues. For the CDR3, the DNA is TGTGCCAGCAGACCCACGGACACAACCGGGGAGCTGTTTTTT. Encoded protein: CASRPTDTTGELFF.

V and J are TRBV6-5 and TRBJ1-2, with 7 bases aligning to TRBD1. Losses at the gene ends were 2 bases for V and 6 bases for J; bases not matched to a gene: 3. The germline V gene has CDR1 MNHEY and CDR2 SVGAGI. The CDR3 is made up of 13 amino acids. Here the CDR3 reads CASSYRGRNGYTF. CDR3 coding DNA: TGTGCCAGCAGTTACAGGGGGCGGAATGGCTACACCTTC.

The table lists this clone with a count of one. This chain joins TRBV19 and TRBJ2-5; weak D call: TRBD2 (5 bases). With 3 bases removed from V and 5 bases from J, the gap between germline ends came to 7 bases. The CDR3 sequence is 12 residues long. Germline values: CDR1 LNHDA, CDR2 SQIVND (reference sequence). The CDR3 DNA is TGTGCCAGTAGTATCCGAGGGGAGACCCAGTACTTC. This translates into CASSIRGETQYF. The full variable domain, rest sourced from reference TRBV19 and TRBJ2-5, is DGGITQSPKYLFRKEGQNVTLSCEQNLNHDAMYWYRQDPGQGLRLIYYSQIVNDFQKGDIAEGYSVSREKKESFPLTVTSAQKNPTAFYLCASSIRGETQYFGPGTRLLVL.

The chain combines TRBV19 with TRBJ2-2, with TRBD2 matching over 8 bases. Germline lookup yields CDR1 LNHDA and CDR2 SQIVND (reference sequence). The CDR3 spans 14 residues. V was pared by 8 bases and J by 7 bases, with 9 bases of the junction left unmatched. CDR3 region: CASQNSGVVGELFF. The CDR3 region has the DNA TGTGCCAGTCAAAATAGCGGGGTTGTCGGGGAGCTGTTTTTT.

This clone came up once. J is TRBJ2-7 and V is TRBV28, with TRBD1 identical over 9 bases. This CDR3 has 16 residues. V was pared by 5 bases and J by 4 bases, with 12 bases of the junction left unmatched. Germline V gene sequence: CDR1 MDHEN, CDR2 SYDVKM. CDR3 amino acids: CASSALKGDRAYEQYF. DNA of the CDR3: TGTGCCAGCAGTGCTCTTAAGGGGGACAGGGCTTACGAGCAGTACTTC.

This chain uses TRBV4-2 with TRBJ1-2; perhaps TRBD1 as D (5 bases). The CDR3 is made up of 15 amino acids. Between the trimmed V and J ends, which lost 0 bases and 3 bases, there was a span of 11 bases. Germline CDR1 is LGHNA and CDR2 is YNFKEQ. CDR3 in amino acids: CASSQDGGDDYGYTF. In nucleotides, the CDR3 is TGTGCCAGCAGCCAAGATGGGGGGGATGACTATGGCTACACCTTC.

The V gene is TRBV6-6, the J gene TRBJ1-2; TRBD1 matches at 9 bases. The CDR3 covers 15 residues. Germline lookup yields CDR1 MNHNY and CDR2 SVGAGI (reference sequence). The junction had 10 bases not matched to a gene; V was cut back by 4 bases and J by 7 bases. The CDR3 protein is CASSSPRDRVSGYTF. CDR3 DNA sequence: TGTGCCAGCAGTTCGCCGAGGGACAGGGTCTCTGGCTACACCTTC.

The gene calls are TRBV11-3 and TRBJ2-1; 7 bases line up with TRBD2. Germline-derived CDR1 and CDR2 are SGHNT and YENEEA. The length of the CDR3 is 17 residues. J gave up 4 bases and V 5 bases, and 14 bases lay outside the gene matches. The CDR3 bases are TGTGCCAGCAGCCCGGTCGTTGGGCGGGAGCGATACAATGAGCAGTTCTTC. Translating gives CASSPVVGRERYNEQFF.

This clone was detected once. The chain carries TRBV15 and TRBJ2-5; 9 nucleotides align to TRBD2. The germline gives CDR1 LNHNV, CDR2 YYDKDF (reference sequence). V lost 0 bases and J lost 8; bases outside the gene matches: 4. The CDR3 extends over 14 amino acids. This CDR3 reads CATSREPSGATQYF. The CDR3, as DNA: TGTGCCACCAGCAGAGAACCTAGCGGGGCCACCCAGTACTTC.

V gene TRBV7-8 combines with J gene TRBJ1-5; D is uncertain. The CDR3 covers 17 residues. Trimming took 5 bases from V and 1 from J, leaving 18 bases between them. CDR1 is SGHVS and CDR2 is FQNEAQ in the germline V gene. Here the CDR3 reads CASSPGPKEGSNQPQHF. The CDR3 bases are TGTGCCAGCAGCCCGGGCCCAAAAGAGGGAAGCAATCAGCCCCAGCATTTT.